This TCR beta chain is drawn from a study of blood T cell repertoires in COVID-19. Background on the study: The study drew acute and convalescent COVID-19 samples from the United States, Italy and Spain.

Original processing methods: Reference gene primers were amplified, and this amplification served to estimate nucleated cell counts. TCRdb's copy holds only in-frame clones and misses some; the assay was immunoSEQ multiplex PCR. That table furnishes V, J and clone size, whereas the DNA furnished D and trimming. The repertoire holds about 88,000 clones, with more than 75% as singletons. CDR1 and CDR2 from the germline V gene are SNHLY and FYNNEI. The CDR3 is 13 residues long. Trimming removed 2 bases from V and 5 bases from J, with 9 bases in between. The source is a woman in her 70s with acute or convalescent COVID-19. The chain carries TRBV2 and TRBJ1-2; D remains unclear. What was sequenced was peripheral blood. CDR3 nucleotides: TGTGCCAGCAGTGAAACGGCGGATTATGGCTACACCTTC. This sequence encodes CASSETADYGYTF.